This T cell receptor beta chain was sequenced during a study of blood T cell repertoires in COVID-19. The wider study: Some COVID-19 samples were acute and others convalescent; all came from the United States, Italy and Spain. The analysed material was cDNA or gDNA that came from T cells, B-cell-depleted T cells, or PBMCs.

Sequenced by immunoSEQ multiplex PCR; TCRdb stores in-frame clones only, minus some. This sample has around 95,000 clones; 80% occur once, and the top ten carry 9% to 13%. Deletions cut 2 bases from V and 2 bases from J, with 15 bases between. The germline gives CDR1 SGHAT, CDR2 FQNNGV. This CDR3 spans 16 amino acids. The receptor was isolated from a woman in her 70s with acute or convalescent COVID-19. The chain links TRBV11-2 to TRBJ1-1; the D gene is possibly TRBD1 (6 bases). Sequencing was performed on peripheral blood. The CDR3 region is CASSLTYRGGNTEAFF. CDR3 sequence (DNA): TGTGCCAGCAGCTTAACTTATAGGGGGGGAAACACTGAAGCTTTCTTT. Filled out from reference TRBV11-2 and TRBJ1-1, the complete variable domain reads EAGVAQSPRYKIIEKRQSVAFWCNPISGHATLYWYQQILGQGPKLLIQFQNNGVVDDSQLPKDRFSAERLKGVDSTLKIQPAKLEDSAVYLCASSLTYRGGNTEAFFGQGTRLTVV.